This record concerns one TCR beta chain sequence. The data were obtained in a study of T cell changes during pregnancy in multiple sclerosis. This table comes from immunoSEQ multiplex PCR, and its TCRdb copy is limited to in-frame clones, with some not included. There are tens of thousands of clones in the sample; roughly 92% occur only once, and over 0.8% lies in the top ten. V was cut by 5 bases and J by 4 bases, with 11 bases left in between. This CDR3 is 13 amino acids long. In germline, CDR1 is SGHAT, CDR2 FQNNGV. This TCR derives from a female donor with multiple sclerosis, enrolled in a pregnancy study. The V gene is TRBV11-2, the J gene TRBJ1-2; D possibly corresponds to TRBD1 (5 bases). The source material was peripheral blood, sampled in the first trimester of pregnancy. CDR3 bases: TGTGCCAGCAGCCCAGGGTTTGTCTATGGCTACACCTTC. Protein product: CASSPGFVYGYTF. Variable domain in full (rest from reference TRBV11-2 and TRBJ1-2): EAGVAQSPRYKIIEKRQSVAFWCNPISGHATLYWYQQILGQGPKLLIQFQNNGVVDDSQLPKDRFSAERLKGVDSTLKIQPAKLEDSAVYLCASSPGFVYGYTFGSGTRLTVV.